This T cell receptor (beta chain) was observed in a study of T-cell reconstitution after alpha-beta-depleted transplantation in children. Unique molecular identifiers were incorporated into the prepared TCRbeta library. TCRdb recomputed calls from the PCR reads with MiXCR, one row per CDR3 protein. The data hold around 340,000 distinct CDR3 sequences, with approximately 12% observed a single time. This clonotype showed up just a few times. V lost 1 base, J lost 3 bases, and 7 bases lay in between. This CDR3 contains 13 residues. CDR1 is DFQATT, CDR2 SNEGSKA, per germline (reference sequence). The specimen comprised PBMCs, sampled from the stem cell graft. This chain uses TRBV20-1 with TRBJ2-1, with D unresolved. The receptor was derived from a human donor who donated a stem cell graft to a child with Fanconi anemia. The CDR3 coding sequence is TGCAGTGCTAGAGTTCTATTCTACAATGAGCAGTTCTTC. It translates to CSARVLFYNEQFF.